These 30 T cell receptor beta chains were all obtained from the same sample, sequenced in a study of shared clonotypes between healthy human individuals. The method was immunoSEQ multiplex PCR; TCRdb's version includes in-frame clones alone and lacks a portion of them. The repertoire includes about 2.2 million clones, 85% to 95% of them detected once, and about 1.7% sits in the top ten. Cells designated naive CD8 were CD45RO-negative and were positively selected for CCR7, with terminally differentiated effector memory CD45RA+ cells excluded. The source material was naive CD8+ T cells from PBMCs. The source is a man aged 18 to 30 in good health. Some clones in this sample may be carry-over from other donors' samples.

This clone came up once. Other DNA variants within this sample encode the same CDR3. This chain links TRBV5-6 with TRBJ2-2, with TRBD2 as a possible D gene (5 bases). The germline V gene encodes CDR1 SGHDT and CDR2 YYEEEE. Trimming cost V 5 bases and J 5 bases, with 10 bases left between them. The CDR3 has 13 residues. The CDR3, as DNA: TGTGCCAGCAGTCCCGGGGTGACCGGGGAGCTGTTTTTT. Protein product: CASSPGVTGELFF. The full variable domain, in which reference TRBV5-6 and TRBJ2-2 provide the parts outside the CDR3, is DAGVTQSPTHLIKTRGQQVTLRCSPKSGHDTVSWYQQALGQGPQFIFQYYEEEERQRGNFPDRFSGHQFPNYSSELNVNALLLGDSALYLCASSPGVTGELFFGEGSRLTVL.

Worth noting for this clone: Other DNA sequences within the sample encode an identical CDR3. This rearrangement joins TRBV29-1 to TRBJ2-1; TRBD2 agrees at 9 bases. CDR3 length equals 13 residues. The V segment lost 4 bases and the J segment 4 bases; nucleotides outside the gene matches: 2. Germline V lookup: CDR1 SQVTM, CDR2 ANQGSEA. This CDR3 is CSVVAGAYNEQFF. The CDR3, as DNA: TGCAGCGTTGTAGCGGGAGCTTACAATGAGCAGTTCTTC.

The rearrangement joins TRBV7-9 to TRBJ2-1; maybe TRBD1 (5 bases). The V end was cut by 5 bases, the J end by 7 bases, with 9 bases between. Germline values: CDR1 SEHNR, CDR2 FQNEAQ (reference sequence). The CDR3 has 12 amino acids. CDR3 in DNA: TGTGCCAGCAGCGCTCAGGGTAATGAGCAGTTCTTC. Its translation: CASSAQGNEQFF.

This CDR3 reads CASSDRRNTGELFF. Written as DNA, the CDR3 is TGTGCCAGCAGCGATAGGAGGAACACCGGGGAGCTGTTTTTT. The chain combines TRBV7-9 with TRBJ2-2; D gene unclear. The germline CDR1 and CDR2 sequences are SEHNR and FQNEAQ (reference sequence). This CDR3 has 14 residues. Trimming stripped 5 bases from V and 1 base from J, with 8 bases between. The full variable domain, in which reference TRBV7-9 and TRBJ2-2 provide the parts outside the CDR3, is DTGVSQNPRHKITKRGQNVTFRCDPISEHNRLYWYRQTLGQGPEFLTYFQNEAQLEKSRLLSDRFSAERPKGSFSTLEIQRTEQGDSAMYLCASSDRRNTGELFFGEGSRLTVL.

The rearrangement uses TRBV14 and TRBJ2-1; D gene ambiguous. Trimming removed 8 bases at V and 3 bases at J, with 20 bases between. The CDR3 totals 16 residues. The germline gives CDR1 SGHDN, CDR2 FVKESK. The CDR3 coding sequence is TGTGCCAGCCAATCCTCCGTCGTAGCAGTCTACAATGAGCAGTTCTTC. It specifies CASQSSVVAVYNEQFF.

The chain has TRBV6-1 and TRBJ2-3; TRBD2 matches 7 bases. This CDR3 has 12 amino acids. V shed 3 bases, J shed 8 bases, and the junction held 2 bases outside the gene matches. Germline CDR1 and CDR2: MNHNS and SASEGT. This CDR3 reads CASSDPGGTQYF. The CDR3 DNA reads TGTGCCAGCAGTGACCCGGGGGGTACGCAGTATTTT.

The chain carries TRBV7-9 and TRBJ2-3; D ambiguous. Trimming removed 2 bases from V and 5 bases from J, with 14 bases in between. The V gene's germline CDR1 is SEHNR and CDR2 FQNEAQ (reference sequence). The CDR3 is made up of 15 amino acids. CDR3 protein: CASSLKDASLDTQYF. In DNA, the CDR3 is TGTGCCAGCAGCTTAAAAGATGCTAGTTTAGATACGCAGTATTTT.

This clone was picked up one time. The chain couples TRBV2 to TRBJ2-1; D remains ambiguous. This CDR3 is built from 16 residues. The V gene lost 1 base and the J gene lost 3 bases, with 13 bases spanning the gap. Germline V gene data show CDR1 as SNHLY and CDR2 as FYNNEI. Written as DNA, the CDR3 is TGTGCCAGCAGTGAAGGCCCCAACGATAGCTACAATGAGCAGTTCTTC. This gives the protein CASSEGPNDSYNEQFF.

The chain is built from TRBV28 and TRBJ2-7, with 7 bases lining up with TRBD1. The CDR3 runs 15 residues. CDR1 MDHEN and CDR2 SYDVKM come from the germline V gene. Losses at the gene ends were 2 bases for V and 3 bases for J; bases not matched to a gene: 7. The CDR3 region is CASSLRFGDSYEQYF. CDR3 sequence (DNA): TGTGCCAGCAGTTTAAGGTTCGGGGACAGCTACGAGCAGTACTTC.

The J gene is TRBJ2-3, the V gene TRBV9; 9 nucleotides align to TRBD2. V lost 2 bases and J lost 4; bases outside the gene matches: 11. The CDR3 extends over 17 amino acids. Germline-derived CDR1 and CDR2 are SGDLS and YYNGEE. This chain's CDR3 is CASSVPWAGGPSDTQYF. In nucleotides, the CDR3 is TGTGCCAGCAGCGTCCCTTGGGCGGGAGGGCCTTCAGATACGCAGTATTTT.

Turning to this clone: Different DNA sequences within this sample yield the same CDR3. The J gene is TRBJ2-7, the V gene TRBV27; a possible D gene is TRBD1 (5 bases). Between the trimmed V and J ends, which lost 3 bases and 4 bases, there was a span of 10 bases. This CDR3 has 13 amino acids. In germline, CDR1 is MNHEY, CDR2 SMNVEV (reference sequence). The CDR3 spells CASSLRRTYEQYF. Written as DNA, the CDR3 is TGTGCCAGCAGTTTGCGGCGGACATACGAGCAGTACTTC.

The CDR3 DNA follows: TGTGCCAGCAGCCCCTGGACAGACCTGGACACTGAAGCTTTCTTT. The encoded protein is CASSPWTDLDTEAFF. The chain carries TRBV4-2 and TRBJ1-1, with D maybe TRBD1 (6 bases). The CDR3 covers 15 residues. Germline loops: CDR1 LGHNA, CDR2 YNFKEQ. V lost 4 bases to trimming and J lost 3 bases, with 15 bases between them.

This rearrangement joins TRBV14 to TRBJ2-7; D gene uncertain. The ends were cut back, 4 bases at V and 6 bases at J, with 13 bases in the middle. This CDR3 comprises 13 residues. CDR1 is SGHDN, CDR2 FVKESK, per germline. CDR3 residues: CASSLSRGGEQYF. As DNA, the CDR3 is TGTGCCAGCAGCCTTAGTCGAGGCGGCGAGCAGTACTTC.

V usage is TRBV29-1 and J usage is TRBJ2-1; D ambiguous. From germline, CDR1 is SQVTM and CDR2 ANQGSEA. CDR3 size: 11 residues. V was shortened by 6 bases and J by 7 bases, with 10 bases between the two germline ends. CDR3 loop: CSVNPNNEQFF. DNA of the CDR3: TGCAGCGTCAACCCGAATAATGAGCAGTTCTTC.

V usage is TRBV6-6 and J usage is TRBJ2-1; D uncertain. CDR1 and CDR2 from the germline V gene are MNHNY and SVGAGI (reference sequence). The CDR3 totals 11 residues. V was cut by 5 bases and J by 15 bases, with 14 bases left in between. The CDR3 is CASSAGPERFF. CDR3 DNA sequence: TGTGCCAGCAGTGCTGGTCCGGAGAGGTTCTTC.

This clone was recorded once. V usage is TRBV27 and J usage is TRBJ2-7; TRBD1 matches 9 bases. Germline CDR1 and CDR2: MNHEY and SMNVEV (reference sequence). Losses at the gene ends were 8 bases for V and 5 bases for J; bases not matched to a gene: 10. The CDR3 spans 14 residues. DNA of the CDR3: TGTGCCAGCGGAAAGGGACAGGGAAGGGACGAGCAGTACTTC. This encodes CASGKGQGRDEQYF.

This rearrangement joins TRBV4-1 to TRBJ2-7, with 7 bases aligning to TRBD2. The V and J ends lost 0 bases and 0 bases, in that order; junction bases with no gene match: 5. Per the germline V gene, CDR1 is MGHRA and CDR2 is YSYEKL. There are 16 residues in the CDR3. The CDR3 DNA is TGCGCCAGCAGCCAAGATCCGGGCGGGAGCTCCTACGAGCAGTACTTC. Translated, it gives CASSQDPGGSSYEQYF.

The chain recombines TRBV5-5 with TRBJ1-4, with 8 bases identical to TRBD1. The CDR3 is 15 residues long. CDR1 and CDR2 (germline): SGHKS, YYEKEE (reference sequence). J gave up 2 bases and V 2 bases, and 2 bases lay outside the gene matches. The DNA of the CDR3 is TGTGCCAGCAGCTTCCGGACAGGGACTAATGAAAAACTGTTTTTT. This sequence encodes CASSFRTGTNEKLFF.

The rearrangement joins TRBV5-1 to TRBJ2-1; the D gene is possibly TRBD2 (5 bases). V gave up 4 bases and J gave up 5 bases, with 19 bases separating them. The CDR3 is 16 amino acids. Germline CDR1 SGHRS, CDR2 YFSETQ. The CDR3 loop reads CASSPAIVATHNEQFF. In DNA form, the CDR3 reads TGCGCCAGCAGCCCGGCCATAGTAGCGACCCACAATGAGCAGTTCTTC.

CDR3 nucleotide sequence: TGCGCCAGCAGCCAAGTTTCGGGCTATAACGAGCAGTACTTC. Translation gives CASSQVSGYNEQYF. The chain couples TRBV4-1 to TRBJ2-7; no definite D call. This CDR3 spans 14 amino acids. Trimming shortened V by 1 base and J by 5 bases, and 12 bases separated the two germline ends. Germline CDR1 reads MGHRA; CDR2 reads YSYEKL.

In DNA, the CDR3 is TGTGCCAGTAGTAGAAGGCAGAACGAGCAGTACTTC. This codes for CASSRRQNEQYF. This chain links TRBV19 with TRBJ2-7; no definite D call. Germline loops: CDR1 LNHDA, CDR2 SQIVND (reference sequence). The CDR3 is 12 residues long. Trimming stripped 4 bases from V and 5 bases from J, with 9 bases between.

V and J are TRBV19 and TRBJ2-7; 12 nucleotides line up with TRBD2. From germline, CDR1 is LNHDA and CDR2 SQIVND (reference sequence). The CDR3 sequence is 16 residues long. With 5 bases clipped from V and 3 bases from J, the junction kept 8 bases outside the gene matches. The CDR3 here is CASSASGRAQDYEQYF. In DNA, the CDR3 is TGTGCCAGTAGTGCTAGCGGGAGGGCCCAGGACTACGAGCAGTACTTC. Variable domain in full (rest from reference TRBV19 and TRBJ2-7): DGGITQSPKYLFRKEGQNVTLSCEQNLNHDAMYWYRQDPGQGLRLIYYSQIVNDFQKGDIAEGYSVSREKKESFPLTVTSAQKNPTAFYLCASSASGRAQDYEQYFGPGTRLTVT.

On this clone itself: Other DNA sequences in this specimen translate into the identical CDR3. CDR3 sequence: CASSSRDTEAFF. CDR3 DNA sequence: TGTGCCAGCAGCTCCCGTGACACTGAAGCTTTCTTT. The gene calls are TRBV9 and TRBJ1-1; no clear D. CDR1 is SGDLS, CDR2 YYNGEE, per germline. The CDR3 runs 12 residues. Between the trimmed V and J ends, which lost 4 bases and 3 bases, there was a span of 7 bases. The full variable domain, with the rest looked up from reference TRBV9 and TRBJ1-1, is DSGVTQTPKHLITATGQRVTLRCSPRSGDLSVYWYQQSLDQGLQFLIQYYNGEERAKGNILERFSAQQFPDLHSELNLSSLELGDSALYFCASSSRDTEAFFGQGTRLTVV.

J is TRBJ2-2 and V is TRBV9; 7 positions agree with TRBD2. CDR1 is SGDLS and CDR2 is YYNGEE in the germline V gene. CDR3 length equals 14 residues. The trim removed 7 bases at V and 8 bases at J, leaving 11 bases unmatched. The CDR3 protein is CASAEGGGSGELFF. The CDR3 DNA reads TGTGCCAGCGCGGAGGGCGGGGGTTCTGGGGAGCTGTTTTTT.

The chain is built from TRBV7-9 and TRBJ2-7; D may be TRBD1 (5 bases). The CDR3 sequence is 13 residues long. V lost 5 bases and J 3 bases, leaving 11 bases between the germline ends. CDR1 and CDR2 (germline): SEHNR, FQNEAQ (reference sequence). This chain's CDR3 is CASSKDSYYEQYF. DNA of the CDR3: TGTGCCAGCAGCAAAGACAGTTACTACGAGCAGTACTTC.

CDR3 sequence reads: CASSYSAGAGGYTF. The CDR3 coding sequence is TGTGCCAGCAGTTACTCAGCAGGGGCTGGGGGCTACACCTTC. The rearrangement joins TRBV6-5 to TRBJ1-2; TRBD1 is a possible D gene (6 bases). The CDR3 has 14 residues. Trimming took off 0 bases at V and 8 bases at J, with 13 bases between the two ends. Germline loops: CDR1 MNHEY, CDR2 SVGAGI.

This clone is a singleton in its sample. This chain uses TRBV19 with TRBJ1-2; D is perhaps TRBD1 (6 bases). Per germline, CDR1 LNHDA and CDR2 SQIVND (reference sequence). The CDR3 consists of 13 residues. Trimming shortened V by 7 bases and J by 6 bases, and 15 bases separated the two germline ends. CDR3 region: CASTLLQGNGYTF. CDR3 DNA sequence: TGTGCCAGTACCCTCTTACAGGGAAATGGCTACACCTTC.

V gene TRBV28 combines with J gene TRBJ1-2; TRBD1 matches at 8 bases. The CDR3 is made up of 15 amino acids. The V gene's germline CDR1 is MDHEN and CDR2 SYDVKM. J gave up 5 bases and V 6 bases, and 11 bases lay outside the gene matches. CDR3 bases: TGTGCCAGCAGCATAACAGGGGGAGGCCCTTATGGCTACACCTTC. Protein product: CASSITGGGPYGYTF.

In its sample, this clone was seen a few times. This chain connects TRBV9 to TRBJ1-1, with no clear D. The CDR3 is made up of 13 amino acids. CDR1 is SGDLS, CDR2 YYNGEE, per germline. V lost 4 bases to trimming and J lost 5 bases, with 12 bases between them. CDR3 in amino acids: CASSSGRQTEAFF. Written as DNA, the CDR3 is TGTGCCAGCAGCTCAGGACGGCAAACTGAAGCTTTCTTT.

The rearrangement links TRBV5-6 to TRBJ2-5; 7 bases agree with TRBD1. This CDR3 contains 16 residues. The germline CDR1 and CDR2 sequences are SGHDT and YYEEEE. Trimming took 0 bases from V and 7 from J; bases not matched to a gene: 12. The CDR3 loop reads CASSLVPTGVHGTQYF. CDR3 bases: TGTGCCAGCAGCTTGGTTCCCACAGGGGTGCATGGGACCCAGTACTTC.